A single sample gave rise to the 30 T cell receptor beta chains below, sequenced in a study of T cell responses to AZD1222 COVID-19 vaccine. Assay used: immunoSEQ multiplex PCR; TCRdb lists only in-frame clones, some missing. The sample yields over 45,000 clones, 80% to 90% seen once. The sequenced sample was peripheral blood, obtained on day 0 of AZD1222 vaccination. These receptors originate from an adult in good health.

The chain employs TRBV11-2 and TRBJ1-3; D ambiguous. Trimming stripped 6 bases from V and 5 bases from J, with 11 bases between. CDR1 and CDR2 from the germline V gene are SGHAT and FQNNGV. This CDR3 region has 13 residues. The CDR3, as DNA: TGTGCCAGCAGTCAATCCCCACGAAACACCATATATTTT. Translation: CASSQSPRNTIYF.

The chain uses TRBV2 and TRBJ2-7, with TRBD1 as a possible D gene (5 bases). Germline loops: CDR1 SNHLY, CDR2 FYNNEI. V lost 6 bases to trimming and J lost 4 bases, with 10 bases between them. The CDR3 loop spans 12 amino acids. CDR3 DNA sequence: TGTGCCAGCAGGGCTGACAGTTACGAGCAGTACTTC. It encodes CASRADSYEQYF.

This clone occurred once. V is TRBV9 and J is TRBJ2-2; 10 positions match TRBD2. CDR1 and CDR2 (germline): SGDLS, YYNGEE. The J segment lost 2 bases and the V segment lost 5 bases, leaving 3 bases of the junction unmatched. CDR3 length: 15 amino acids. For the CDR3, the DNA is TGTGCCAGCAGGGAGCGGGGGGGAAACACCGGGGAGCTGTTTTTT. This codes for CASRERGGNTGELFF.

The V call is TRBV5-1, the J call TRBJ1-1; 8 bases are a match to TRBD1. The length of the CDR3 is 14 residues. Germline assignment: CDR1 SGHRS and CDR2 YFSETQ. With 5 bases clipped from V and 4 bases from J, the junction kept 7 bases outside the gene matches. This CDR3 is CASRMTGEGTEAFF. CDR3 nucleotide sequence: TGCGCCAGCAGAATGACAGGGGAGGGCACTGAAGCTTTCTTT.

There are a few counts of this clone. This chain joins TRBV28 and TRBJ2-7; 7 nucleotides line up with TRBD1. The CDR3 contains 14 residues. J was trimmed by 3 bases and V by 3 bases; bases with no gene match: 5. Per the germline V gene, CDR1 is MDHEN and CDR2 is SYDVKM. Here the CDR3 DNA reads TGTGCCAGCAGTTTTAAGGGGGCCCACTACGAGCAGTACTTC. This translates into CASSFKGAHYEQYF. Together with reference TRBV28 and TRBJ2-7, the CDR3 gives the full variable domain: DVKVTQSSRYLVKRTGEKVFLECVQDMDHENMFWYRQDPGLGLRLIYFSYDVKMKEKGDIPEGYSVSREKKERFSLILESASTNQTSMYLCASSFKGAHYEQYFGPGTRLTVT.

This clone was seen just once. The V gene is TRBV3-1 (or the pseudogene TRBV3-2), the J gene TRBJ2-3, with D possibly TRBD2 on 5 matching bases. There are 16 residues in the CDR3. V lost 7 bases and J lost 2, with 19 bases in between. Germline V gene data show CDR1 as LGHDT and CDR2 as YNNKEL (reference sequence). For the CDR3, the DNA is TGTGCCAGCACCCGGCGGGCCGGAAGGGTCACAGATACGCAGTATTTT. This gives the protein CASTRRAGRVTDTQYF.

Remarks on this clone: Other nucleotide sequences from this sample produce the same CDR3. The chain uses TRBV18 and TRBJ1-5, with a possible D match to TRBD1 (6 bases). V shed 2 bases and J shed 5 bases, with 7 bases lying between them. Germline V gene lookup returns CDR1 KGHSH and CDR2 LQKENI. The CDR3 has 13 residues. The CDR3 protein is CASSPRGDQPQHF. The CDR3 coding sequence is TGTGCCAGCTCACCAAGGGGGGATCAGCCCCAGCATTTT.

The chain uses TRBV9 and TRBJ2-5, with 11 bases aligning to TRBD2. CDR1 and CDR2 (germline): SGDLS, YYNGEE. With 0 bases clipped from V and 5 bases from J, the junction kept 6 bases outside the gene matches. This CDR3 is built from 16 residues. This CDR3 is CASSVAASGGLETQYF. The DNA for the CDR3 is TGTGCCAGCAGCGTAGCAGCTAGCGGGGGGTTGGAGACCCAGTACTTC.

The gene calls are TRBV6-5 and TRBJ2-3; D is unresolved. This CDR3 region has 14 residues. Germline V gives CDR1 MNHEY, CDR2 SVGAGI. V shed 10 bases and J shed 2 bases, with 16 bases lying between them. The CDR3 DNA reads TGTGCCACACTTCTAAGGCCGGACACAGATACGCAGTATTTT. This codes for CATLLRPDTDTQYF.

The CDR3 DNA reads TGTGCCAGCAGTGGCCGGGGATCCACCGGGGAGCTGTTTTTT. It is translated as CASSGRGSTGELFF. The rearrangement links TRBV2 to TRBJ2-2; tentative D call: TRBD2 (5 bases). This CDR3 contains 14 residues. Between the trimmed V and J ends, which lost 4 bases and 4 bases, there was a span of 10 bases. Germline V gives CDR1 SNHLY, CDR2 FYNNEI.

This rearrangement joins TRBV19 to TRBJ1-1; D is possibly TRBD1 (6 bases). This CDR3 has 14 residues. Germline CDR1 and CDR2: LNHDA and SQIVND (reference sequence). V was pared by 4 bases and J by 11 bases, with 20 bases between. This chain's CDR3 is CASSTSSERQGAFF. The CDR3 coding sequence is TGTGCCAGTAGTACCTCCTCAGAGCGCCAGGGGGCTTTCTTT.

The CDR3 sequence is CASRPQGKASVHF. CDR3 coding DNA: TGTGCCAGCAGGCCACAGGGTAAGGCTTCTGTCCACTTT. This chain connects TRBV5-8 to TRBJ1-6; possibly TRBD1 for D (6 bases). This CDR3 is 13 amino acids long. V gave up 5 bases and J gave up 17 bases, with 20 bases separating them. Germline CDR1 SGHTS, CDR2 YDEGEE.

The rearrangement joins TRBV28 to TRBJ1-2; the D gene is possibly TRBD1 (5 bases). The V and J ends lost 4 bases and 2 bases respectively, with 14 bases between them. Looked up from germline, CDR1 is MDHEN and CDR2 is SYDVKM. The CDR3 totals 15 residues. The CDR3 DNA reads as TGTGCCAGCAGTTCAGCGCCAGGGATCAACTATGGCTACACCTTC. Amino acid sequence: CASSSAPGINYGYTF.

The rearrangement joins TRBV5-1 to TRBJ1-6; D is perhaps TRBD1 (5 bases). With 5 bases removed from V and 7 bases from J, the gap between germline ends came to 13 bases. The germline V gene has CDR1 SGHRS and CDR2 YFSETQ. The CDR3 runs to 14 residues. The CDR3 here is CASRGTSENSPLHF. CDR3 coding DNA: TGCGCCAGCAGGGGGACTTCCGAGAATTCACCCCTCCACTTT.

The chain recombines TRBV2 with TRBJ1-4, with D possibly TRBD1 on 5 matching bases. The CDR3 extends over 15 amino acids. The V end was cut by 7 bases, the J end by 6 bases, with 18 bases between. Germline CDR1 SNHLY, CDR2 FYNNEI. The CDR3 reads CASTTGTDNDEKLFF. In DNA, the CDR3 is TGTGCCAGCACAACCGGGACGGACAACGATGAAAAACTGTTTTTT.

This chain connects TRBV19 to TRBJ2-7; D is unclear. Per germline, CDR1 LNHDA and CDR2 SQIVND (reference sequence). V lost 3 bases and J lost 0, with 9 bases in between. The CDR3 runs to 14 residues. The CDR3 is CASSISDRSYEQYF. The CDR3 DNA reads as TGTGCCAGTAGTATCTCGGACCGCTCCTACGAGCAGTACTTC.

This chain joins TRBV19 and TRBJ1-2; D is undetermined. V was shortened by 11 bases and J by 3 bases, with 10 bases between the two germline ends. CDR1 is LNHDA, CDR2 SQIVND, per germline (reference sequence). This CDR3 spans 11 amino acids. CDR3 bases: TGTGCCCCGGTGGGAGACTATGGCTACACCTTC. It encodes CAPVGDYGYTF.

V and J are TRBV19 and TRBJ2-1, with 11 bases lining up with TRBD1. With V trimmed by 6 bases and J by 7 bases, 8 bases remained unmatched. Germline V gene sequence: CDR1 LNHDA, CDR2 SQIVND (reference sequence). The CDR3 is 15 amino acids. As DNA, the CDR3 is TGTGCCAGTAGCTTCACCGGGACAGGGGGTAATGAGCAGTTCTTC. This encodes CASSFTGTGGNEQFF.

The chain combines TRBV19 with TRBJ2-7; the match to TRBD1 covers 7 bases. The CDR3 has 12 amino acids. The V and J ends lost 9 bases and 0 bases, in that order; junction bases with no gene match: 2. Germline loops: CDR1 LNHDA, CDR2 SQIVND (reference sequence). The CDR3 bases are TGTGCCAGCGGGGACAGCTCCTACGAGCAGTACTTC. Protein: CASGDSSYEQYF.

CDR3 sequence reads: CASRLHLNTGELFF. Written as DNA, the CDR3 is TGTGCCAGCAGACTACATCTGAACACCGGGGAGCTGTTTTTT. The V and J genes are TRBV6-5 and TRBJ2-2; D not resolved. Trimming took 6 bases from V and 1 from J, leaving 9 bases between them. CDR3 length equals 14 residues. Per germline, CDR1 MNHEY and CDR2 SVGAGI.

This rearrangement joins TRBV3-1 (or the pseudogene TRBV3-2) to TRBJ1-2, with D tentatively TRBD1 (5 bases). Germline assignment: CDR1 LGHDT and CDR2 YNNKEL (reference sequence). The CDR3 totals 16 residues. V shed 1 base and J shed 0 bases, with 12 bases lying between them. DNA for the CDR3: TGTGCCAGCAGCCAAGCAAGGGGCGGAACTAACTATGGCTACACCTTC. Amino acids: CASSQARGGTNYGYTF.

The CDR3 region is CAWKETDSPLHF. Here the CDR3 DNA reads TGTGCCTGGAAAGAAACAGATTCACCCCTCCACTTT. This chain connects TRBV30 to TRBJ1-6; D remains ambiguous. The CDR3 has 12 amino acids. From germline, CDR1 is GTSNPN and CDR2 SVGIG (reference sequence). V was trimmed by 4 bases and J by 8 bases, leaving 9 bases between them.

This chain uses TRBV6-4 with TRBJ2-3, with TRBD2 matching 13 bases. Germline V gene sequence: CDR1 MRHNA, CDR2 SNTAGT. The CDR3 is 15 residues long. Unmatched junction bases numbered 0, after V lost 0 bases and J lost 6 bases. The CDR3 sequence: CASSDSTSGGDTQYF. The CDR3 DNA is TGTGCCAGCAGTGACTCGACTAGCGGGGGGGATACGCAGTATTTT.

V gene TRBV4-2 combines with J gene TRBJ2-5; D is possibly TRBD2 (6 bases). Trimming pared 4 bases from V and 4 bases from J, leaving 16 bases between. Germline CDR1 is LGHNA and CDR2 is YNFKEQ. The CDR3 has 15 residues. The chain's CDR3 is CASSPSDGGGETQYF. The CDR3 region has the DNA TGTGCCAGCAGCCCATCGGACGGGGGAGGAGAGACCCAGTACTTC.

This rearrangement joins TRBV7-3 to TRBJ2-1, with D perhaps TRBD2 (6 bases). Germline CDR1 and CDR2: SGHTA and FQGTGA. CDR3 size: 16 residues. The V and J ends lost 5 bases and 7 bases respectively, with 21 bases between them. The CDR3 DNA reads TGTGCCAGCAGCCCCACATTAGCGGCGATAGCTAATGAGCAGTTCTTC. Its translation: CASSPTLAAIANEQFF.

This clone is categorized as medium-sized. V and J are TRBV14 and TRBJ2-5; perhaps TRBD1 as D (5 bases). V shed 0 bases and J shed 0 bases, with 14 bases lying between them. The V gene's germline CDR1 is SGHDN and CDR2 FVKESK. The CDR3 is made up of 17 amino acids. CDR3 residues: CASSQERTIKYQETQYF. As DNA, the CDR3 is TGTGCCAGCAGCCAAGAGAGGACAATCAAGTACCAAGAGACCCAGTACTTC.

This sequence joins TRBV2 and TRBJ1-2; 8 bases agree with TRBD1. Germline CDR1 and CDR2: SNHLY and FYNNEI. This CDR3 spans 14 amino acids. Trimming at V came to 9 bases and at J to 4 bases, leaving 10 bases not matched to a gene. The CDR3 loop reads CASRTGTSGYGYTF. CDR3 DNA sequence: TGTGCCAGTCGGACAGGGACTAGCGGCTATGGCTACACCTTC.

V is TRBV11-1 and J is TRBJ2-7; D is undetermined. Germline loops: CDR1 SGHAT, CDR2 FQDESV (reference sequence). The CDR3 has 13 amino acids. Trimming stripped 5 bases from V and 2 bases from J, with 10 bases between. The CDR3 protein is CASSADITYEQYF. Here the CDR3 DNA reads TGTGCCAGCAGCGCAGACATTACCTACGAGCAGTACTTC.

This rearrangement joins TRBV7-9 to TRBJ1-3; D unresolved. Trimming removed 5 bases at V and 8 bases at J, with 7 bases between. The CDR3 runs 11 residues. Germline-derived CDR1 and CDR2 are SEHNR and FQNEAQ (reference sequence). The CDR3 coding sequence is TGTGCCAGCAGCGAACGCTACACCATATATTTT. The encoded protein is CASSERYTIYF.

The chain joins TRBV4-1 to TRBJ1-4, with 8 bases that match TRBD1. Germline CDR1 is MGHRA and CDR2 is YSYEKL. Trimming cost V 4 bases and J 4 bases; bases outside gene matches: 8. This CDR3 is 16 amino acids long. The CDR3 coding sequence is TGCGCCAGCAGCCCTGGACAGGGTGGGTTTAATGAAAAACTGTTTTTT. It encodes CASSPGQGGFNEKLFF.